This TCR beta chain was captured by sequencing in a study of low-dose radiotherapy and immunotherapy resistance in tumors. Study summary: Cohort 1 was given 0.5 Gy fractions every 2 weeks, 6.5 Gy in total. Every two weeks, one day ahead of radiation and immunotherapy, cyclophosphamide 200 mg/m2 was given (intravenously).

The time point denotes: before trial treatment. V lost 8 bases and J 6 bases, leaving 21 bases between the germline ends. The CDR3 consists of 14 residues. The germline gives CDR1 SQVTM, CDR2 ANQGSEA. This clonotype was counted at least ten times. TRAV- and TRBV-specific primers were used for first-strand cDNA, which covered alpha and beta chains. Amplification of TCRs used a constant-region primer and V-primer adapter for about 21 PCR cycles. TCRdb called the reads again in MiXCR, with one record for every CDR3 protein. The sample lists 65,000 to 90,000 distinct CDR3 sequences; under 20% were seen once.

The sample here was PBMCs, taken before treatment. This TCR was recovered from a male donor with prostate cancer. The chain links TRBV29-1 to TRBJ2-3, with a tentative D call TRBD1 (5 bases). In DNA, the CDR3 is TGCAGCCTGGTAGATCCATTTAAGGGGGATACGCAGTATTTT. It yields the protein CSLVDPFKGDTQYF.